This T cell receptor beta chain was identified during a study of blood T cells in healthy people across ages. Overall study findings and caveats: Researchers report that TCR beta diversity correlated strongly with naive T cell percentage.

Note on this clonotype: Its antigen is still unknown.

The germline V and J ends were trimmed by 10 bases and 4 bases, with 11 bases remaining between them. This CDR3 contains 12 residues. The germline V gene encodes CDR1 SNHLY and CDR2 FYNNEI. Together with a sample-barcoded 5' primer, a J-beta primer mix was included in a second PCR lasting roughly 6 to 12 cycles. One entry per CDR3 protein, called by TCRdb with MiXCR from the 5' RACE reads. The data show about 780,000 distinct CDR3 sequences, 46% seen once. The rearrangement joins TRBV2 to TRBJ2-1; maybe TRBD1 (5 bases). The sequence was obtained from an elderly man in good health. Sequenced material: blood. This chain's CDR3 is CANTDRYNEQFF. CDR3 DNA: TGTGCCAACACCGACAGATACAATGAGCAGTTCTTC.